What follows is one T cell receptor (beta chain) and its context. The antigen remains undetermined. This entry comes from a study of cytomegalovirus exposure and HLA in healthy donors. Study details: Unique TCRs numbering about 85 million, obtained from HLA-typed donors, made up an early data release. General study points: Follow-up analysis later connected one missense variant in DCLRE1C with trimming of TCR beta V- and J-genes. Fewer N-insertions than the roughly 670-donor mean were reportedly shown by an Asian-associated ancestry cluster in a later analysis.

The PCR ran on 60 Vbeta and 13 Jbeta primers. Clones were sequenced by immunoSEQ multiplex PCR, and TCRdb holds only the in-frame ones, with some missing. The sample lists approximately 82,000 clones, 74% occurring once. This clonotype was sampled from a woman between 45 and 65 years old in good health and CMV-seropositive. The sequenced sample consisted of PBMCs.

In DNA form, the CDR3 reads TGTGCCAGCAGTTCTACGGGGGGCAATAACTATGGCTACACCTTC. Encoded protein: CASSSTGGNNYGYTF. This sequence joins TRBV27 and TRBJ1-2; D is perhaps TRBD1 (6 bases). The germline V gene encodes CDR1 MNHEY and CDR2 SMNVEV (reference sequence). The CDR3 runs 15 residues. Trimming removed 4 bases at V and 1 base at J, with 13 bases between.